This T cell receptor (beta chain) was observed in a study of shared clonotypes between healthy human individuals (dated by TCRdb to the early 2020s). A note on the overall study: The cohort comprised a couple of women and a few men aged 18 to 49 years. For each donor, CD4 naive and CD4 memory were each given three plates, CD8 naive was given two plates, and CD8 memory was given one plate. To estimate repertoire size and how much clonotypes are shared between individuals, the study performed deep sequencing of blood TCR repertoires from five healthy adults. Per donor, leukapheresis produced somewhere between about 0.94 and 9.5 billion PBMCs. To increase sequencing depth and limit assay-specific biases, TCR repertoire library preparation and sequencing were carried out by different laboratories using diverse techniques.

Results and caveats for the whole study, not just this receptor: Compared with non-shared clonotypes, the clonotypes found in all four sorted-subset donors had higher generation probabilities. When several donors were compared, the shared fraction of clonotypes was 5% to 6.5% for naive CD4, 3.5% to 4% for naive CD8, more than 2% for memory CD4, and 0.3% to 0.5% for memory CD8. Even with the large sequencing depth, rarefaction of the sorted-subset datasets indicated that sequencing was incomplete. Pairwise subsampling led to the expectation that sequencing depth would affect the degree of clonotype sharing among donors. Sampling was restricted to blood, and TCR repertoires in tissue are likely to differ from TCR repertoires in blood. Larger estimated clonotype richness was generally found for naive subsets than for memory subsets. The small number of donors limited the genetic and exposure-history diversity represented.

The donors were healthy, HIV-negative adults with no recently reported acute infections or vaccinations. Only Caucasian adults living in Nashville, Tennessee, USA were represented among the donors. CD8 memory samples were composed of magnetically selected CD45RO+ cells combined with CCR7-negative CD45RA+ effector memory (TemRA) cells. After blood collection by leukapheresis, PBMCs were isolated using Ficoll-Histopaque density gradient centrifugation and then cryopreserved in the vapor phase of liquid nitrogen. Analytical flow cytometry was used to check the purity and quantity of each magnetically sorted T cell population. Each sorted fraction had its genomic DNA isolated and then quantified by UV absorbance on a Nanodrop 2000c. Comments on this clone: The antigen it binds to is not known. Per-base qualities were not stored, and no clone one base away is much larger.

TCR CDR3 regions were amplified from genomic DNA by multiplex PCR using the deep immunoSEQ assay. Extracted genomic DNA from each cell subset was distributed evenly across all wells of several immunoSEQ 96-well plates, and each plate was treated as a replicate. For sorted subsets, each replicate PCR was loaded with around 200 ng genomic DNA, equivalent to approximately 27,000 T cell genomes. Purified libraries were quantified with a Qubit 3.0 fluorometer, sized on a Bioanalyzer 2100, and re-quantified with the KAPA Library Quantification kit. Each immunoSEQ 96-well plate was sequenced on its own single-read 150-cycle Illumina NextSeq 550 flow cell. In the source study's methods: Because the immunoSEQ output held only junctional sequences and lacked quality scores, the filtering could not match the filtering applied to full-length reads. To assign V/J genes and CDR3, sequences were annotated using PyIR, a Python wrapper for IgBLAST v1.9, with IMGT germline references. Any read was removed if the V/J assignment was weak (E-value above 1e-6), the CDR3 was missing, or the read contained stop codons, out-of-frame junctions, or ambiguous translated residues. V3J clonotypes were defined as sequences sharing an identical inferred V gene, J gene, and CDR3 amino acid sequence. Percentage overlap between repertoires was calculated by dividing the number of shared unique clonotypes by the size of the smaller repertoire. RTK rarefaction, the Chao1 estimator, and Recon v2.1 estimates of unobserved clonotypes were used to assess repertoire richness. OLGA was used to compute generation probabilities for all TCRbeta clonotypes that the gDNA method yielded from a handful of donors. What TCRdb holds here is the immuneACCESS table cut down to in-frame rearrangements. Part of the clones is not present; checked against another copy, under half of the missing clones reflect an unresolved V gene, and the others are unexplained. D and trimming come from the DNA, and the V and J calls and clone size come from that table. The table for this sample lists 300,000 to 400,000 clones; around 87% of them were counted only once. The ten largest make up about 16% of the sample.

The CDR3 numbers 15 residues from cysteine through phenylalanine. The sequence is cut down to CDR3 DNA, 45 bases in frame from base 1. V is reduced by 6 bases and J by 5 bases, leaving a spacing of 14 bases between them. CDR1 and CDR2 are drawn from the germline V gene: MNHEY, SVGAGI. The specimen sequenced was memory CD8+ T cells sorted from blood. This specimen's cell subset or site label, interpreted: CD45RO+ cells pooled with CCR7-negative TemRA cells. The clonotype was recovered from a man between 18 and 35 years old in good health. The chain couples TRBV6-5 to TRBJ1-6; the D gene assignment is ambiguous. The DNA reads as follows: TGTGCCAGCAGCTACCGGGGAAGTCATAATTCACCCCTCCACTTT. Its translation reads: CASSYRGSHNSPLHF.